Below, 28 T cell receptor beta chains from the same sample are listed, as sequenced in a study of shared clonotypes between healthy human individuals. Method: immunoSEQ multiplex PCR; TCRdb's copy keeps in-frame clones and lacks some. Of 550,000 to 700,000 clones in the sample, more than 70% were seen once. Specimen: memory CD4+ T cells sorted from blood. Sample subset: CD45RA-negative fraction. These receptor sequences come from a woman younger than 45 in good health.

This clone was seen just once. This chain uses TRBV5-1 with TRBJ2-1, with 10 nucleotides matching TRBD2. V was clipped by 3 bases and J by 5 bases; unmatched bases: 8. CDR1 and CDR2 (germline): SGHRS, YFSETQ. The CDR3 is 16 amino acids. Here the CDR3 reads CASSSLAGDLNNEQFF. For the CDR3, the DNA is TGCGCCAGCAGCTCCCTAGCGGGAGATCTGAACAATGAGCAGTTCTTC.

This chain connects TRBV5-4 to TRBJ2-3; D could derive from TRBD1 or TRBD2 (5 bases each). Trimming cost V 1 base and J 0 bases, with 15 bases left between them. CDR1 is SGHNT, CDR2 YYREEE, per germline (reference sequence). CDR3 length: 17 amino acids. CDR3 sequence reads: CASSLMGERPSTDTQYF. CDR3 sequence (DNA): TGTGCCAGCAGCTTGATGGGGGAGCGCCCTAGCACAGATACGCAGTATTTT.

J is TRBJ2-7 and V is TRBV7-2; 9 bases agree with TRBD2. Germline assignment: CDR1 SGHTA and CDR2 FQGNSA. V gave up 4 bases and J gave up 4 bases; unmatched junction bases: 8. This CDR3 spans 15 amino acids. The CDR3 here is CASSSALAGAYEQYF. In nucleotides, the CDR3 is TGTGCCAGCAGCTCAGCCTTAGCGGGAGCTTACGAGCAGTACTTC.

The rearrangement links TRBV11-2 to TRBJ1-2; tentatively, D is TRBD1 (6 bases). V lost 5 bases to trimming and J lost 3 bases, with 13 bases between them. The CDR3 spans 14 residues. The germline V gene encodes CDR1 SGHAT and CDR2 FQNNGV. The CDR3 sequence: CASSLRGQDYGYTF. The CDR3 nucleotides are TGTGCCAGCAGCCTACGGGGGCAGGACTATGGCTACACCTTC.

This clone was seen a single time. The rearrangement links TRBV6-5 to TRBJ1-1, with unresolved D. Germline V gives CDR1 MNHEY, CDR2 SVGAGI. V lost 6 bases to trimming and J lost 5 bases, with 16 bases between them. The CDR3 has 14 amino acids. The CDR3 region has the DNA TGTGCCAGCAGCATCAGCGGGGTTAGGACTGAAGCTTTCTTT. This sequence encodes CASSISGVRTEAFF.

The V and J genes are TRBV4-2 and TRBJ1-3; unclear D gene. Trimming took off 4 bases at V and 7 bases at J, with 17 bases between the two ends. The CDR3 length is 15 residues. Germline V gives CDR1 LGHNA, CDR2 YNFKEQ. The DNA for the CDR3 is TGTGCCAGCAGCCGAGGGTTCGGGGTCGGGAACACCATATATTTT. This gives the protein CASSRGFGVGNTIYF.

The V gene is TRBV7-8, the J gene TRBJ1-5; D gene uncertain. Trimming stripped 4 bases from V and 2 bases from J, with 9 bases between. This CDR3 has 14 amino acids. Germline CDR1 is SGHVS and CDR2 is FQNEAQ. The CDR3 nucleotides are TGTGCCAGCAGCTGGGAAACCGGCAATCAGCCCCAGCATTTT. It specifies CASSWETGNQPQHF.

This chain links TRBV27 with TRBJ2-3, with 8 bases matching TRBD2. Germline CDR1 MNHEY, CDR2 SMNVEV (reference sequence). V shed 6 bases and J 3 bases; nucleotides not matched to a gene: 8. This CDR3 is 15 amino acids long. Here the CDR3 reads CASRGLAGGTDTQYF. The CDR3 DNA reads as TGTGCCAGCAGAGGTCTAGCGGGTGGGACAGATACGCAGTATTTT.

The rearrangement uses TRBV5-1 and TRBJ2-7; the match to TRBD1 covers 8 bases. This CDR3 has 14 residues. Germline V gene sequence: CDR1 SGHRS, CDR2 YFSETQ. Trimming cost V 5 bases and J 0 bases; bases outside gene matches: 4. CDR3 amino acids: CASRGQGLSYEQYF. As DNA, the CDR3 is TGCGCCAGCAGAGGACAGGGACTCTCCTACGAGCAGTACTTC. The whole variable domain, filled in from reference TRBV5-1 and TRBJ2-7, reads KAGVTQTPRYLIKTRGQQVTLSCSPISGHRSVSWYQQTPGQGLQFLFEYFSETQRNKGNFPGRFSGRQFSNSRSEMNVSTLELGDSALYLCASRGQGLSYEQYFGPGTRLTVT.

This sequence joins TRBV2 and TRBJ2-3, with 9 positions matching TRBD2. CDR1 is SNHLY and CDR2 is FYNNEI in the germline V gene. This CDR3 comprises 16 residues. V shed 0 bases, J shed 5 bases, and the junction held 6 bases outside the gene matches. In nucleotides, the CDR3 is TGTGCCAGCAGTGAAGCGGGTAGCGGGAGTGTAGATACGCAGTATTTT. This codes for CASSEAGSGSVDTQYF.

This chain joins TRBV11-3 and TRBJ2-3; possible D gene TRBD2, 5 bases. The CDR3 extends over 13 amino acids. V was trimmed by 5 bases and J by 4 bases, leaving 10 bases between them. Germline V gives CDR1 SGHNT, CDR2 YENEEA. The CDR3 coding sequence is TGTGCCAGCAGCACGGACGGGGCAGATACGCAGTATTTT. As protein: CASSTDGADTQYF.

This clone appeared a few times. The J gene is TRBJ1-2, the V gene TRBV9; possible D gene TRBD1, 5 bases. Germline values: CDR1 SGDLS, CDR2 YYNGEE. This CDR3 has 14 amino acids. Trimming removed 4 bases from V and 6 bases from J, with 16 bases in between. CDR3 sequence reads: CASSISWAGHGYTF. CDR3 nucleotides: TGTGCCAGCAGCATTAGTTGGGCAGGGCATGGCTACACCTTC.

The chain joins TRBV28 to TRBJ1-2, with D possibly matching TRBD1 (6 bases). The CDR3 extends over 12 amino acids. Trimming removed 6 bases at V and 8 bases at J, with 13 bases between. Germline CDR1 MDHEN, CDR2 SYDVKM. The CDR3 here is CASRFDRNGYTF. In DNA, the CDR3 is TGTGCCAGCAGATTCGACAGGAACGGCTACACCTTC.

This chain uses TRBV19 with TRBJ2-7, with D possibly being TRBD1 or TRBD2 (5 bases each). The germline CDR1 and CDR2 sequences are LNHDA and SQIVND (reference sequence). The V end lost 1 base, the J end lost 5 bases, and 18 bases lay between the germline ends. The CDR3 has 16 residues. CDR3 sequence reads: CASSIGRDGGRHEQYF. CDR3 bases: TGTGCCAGTAGTATAGGCCGGGACGGAGGTCGACACGAGCAGTACTTC.

The chain recombines TRBV28 with TRBJ1-4, with 7 bases identical to TRBD1. The CDR3 runs to 17 residues. Germline V gives CDR1 MDHEN, CDR2 SYDVKM. After removal of 5 bases from V and 10 bases from J, the junction contained 19 bases not matched to a gene. CDR3 nucleotides: TGTGCCAGCAGTCCCTACCGCGGACAGGTAGTGAGGGGAAAACTGTTTTTT. Translation gives CASSPYRGQVVRGKLFF.

On this clone: Other DNA sequences within the sample encode an identical CDR3. The genes are TRBV30 and TRBJ1-2; D not resolved. The germline V and J ends were trimmed by 0 bases and 6 bases, with 8 bases remaining between them. The CDR3 length is 12 residues. Germline CDR1 and CDR2: GTSNPN and SVGIG (reference sequence). This chain's CDR3 is CAWSVQGDGYTF. The CDR3 region has the DNA TGTGCCTGGAGTGTACAAGGTGATGGCTACACCTTC.

About this clone: The sample holds other DNA sequences that translate to the same CDR3. The gene calls are TRBV5-1 and TRBJ1-1; 8 bases line up with TRBD1. Germline assignment: CDR1 SGHRS and CDR2 YFSETQ. The CDR3 spans 14 residues. V dropped 4 bases and J dropped 3; count of bases not matched to a gene: 5. The CDR3 DNA reads TGCGCCAGCAGCCAGGGGGCTGGGGACACTGAAGCTTTCTTT. It yields the protein CASSQGAGDTEAFF.

V usage is TRBV5-1 and J usage is TRBJ2-2; D is undetermined. The CDR3 is 13 amino acids. Between the trimmed V and J ends, which lost 5 bases and 4 bases, there was a span of 9 bases. Germline lookup yields CDR1 SGHRS and CDR2 YFSETQ. The CDR3 DNA reads TGCGCCAGCAGTCCGACCAGCACCGGGGAGCTGTTTTTT. Translated: CASSPTSTGELFF.

This clone was counted between two and nine times. J is TRBJ2-7 and V is TRBV2; D might be TRBD1 (5 bases). The length of the CDR3 is 15 residues. Trimming pared 6 bases from V and 0 bases from J, leaving 15 bases between. Per germline, CDR1 SNHLY and CDR2 FYNNEI. The CDR3 spells CASSRDVTSSYEQYF. The CDR3 nucleotides read TGTGCCAGCAGCAGGGATGTGACAAGCTCCTACGAGCAGTACTTC.

V gene TRBV7-2 combines with J gene TRBJ1-4; D not resolved. Germline CDR1 is SGHTA and CDR2 is FQGNSA. The CDR3 extends over 13 amino acids. V lost 2 bases and J lost 8, with 9 bases in between. CDR3 protein: CASSLRGGEKLFF. The CDR3 nucleotides read TGTGCCAGCAGCTTAAGAGGCGGGGAAAAACTGTTTTTT.

The V call is TRBV9, the J call TRBJ2-3, with no clear D. CDR3 length: 16 residues. Trimming left V 0 bases short and J 0 bases short, with 11 bases between. From germline, CDR1 is SGDLS and CDR2 YYNGEE. CDR3 protein: CASSVVRHSSTDTQYF. The CDR3 region has the DNA TGTGCCAGCAGCGTAGTTAGGCACAGCAGCACAGATACGCAGTATTTT.

The CDR3 DNA is TGTGCCAGCAGCTTACTCCTAGCGGCAAGCACAGATACGCAGTATTTT. It encodes CASSLLLAASTDTQYF. This chain links TRBV11-2 with TRBJ2-3; 7 bases map to TRBD2. Germline V CDR1 and CDR2: SGHAT, FQNNGV. V lost 2 bases and J lost 0; bases outside the gene matches: 5. The CDR3 runs 16 residues.

The chain uses TRBV6-5 and TRBJ1-2; D not resolved. From germline, CDR1 is MNHEY and CDR2 SVGAGI. The V end was cut by 3 bases, the J end by 2 bases, with 7 bases between. CDR3 length equals 13 residues. As DNA, the CDR3 is TGTGCCAGCAGTTATGAAGGGAACTATGGCTACACCTTC. Its protein product is CASSYEGNYGYTF.

The sample holds a few counts of this clone. The same CDR3 can be traced to other DNA sequences in this sample. The CDR3, as DNA: TGCGCCAGCAGCACCTCTAGCGGAGCCTACAATGAGCAGTTCTTC. This encodes CASSTSSGAYNEQFF. The chain combines TRBV5-1 with TRBJ2-1; 7 bases are shared with TRBD2. Trimming cost V 4 bases and J 2 bases; bases outside gene matches: 6. The CDR3 extends over 15 amino acids. The germline V gene encodes CDR1 SGHRS and CDR2 YFSETQ.

The genes are TRBV28 and TRBJ1-2; 8 nucleotides align to TRBD1. There are 15 residues in the CDR3. Looked up from germline, CDR1 is MDHEN and CDR2 is SYDVKM. J gave up 2 bases and V 6 bases, and 8 bases lay outside the gene matches. CDR3 coding DNA: TGTGCCAGCAGCCGCGGACAGGGTAAAAACTATGGCTACACCTTC. Translation gives CASSRGQGKNYGYTF.

Concerning this clone: The identical CDR3 is also encoded by other nucleotide sequences in the sample. The rearrangement joins TRBV9 to TRBJ1-2, with unresolved D. Germline V gene sequence: CDR1 SGDLS, CDR2 YYNGEE. The CDR3 loop spans 13 amino acids. Trimming took 0 bases from V and 2 from J, leaving 5 bases between them. CDR3 in DNA: TGTGCCAGCAGCGTAGACGGCAACTATGGCTACACCTTC. Its translation is CASSVDGNYGYTF.

This clone was observed a few times. V is TRBV30 and J is TRBJ1-4, with D unresolved. From germline, CDR1 is GTSNPN and CDR2 SVGIG (reference sequence). The V gene lost 0 bases and the J gene lost 6 bases, with 8 bases spanning the gap. CDR3 size: 13 residues. This chain's CDR3 is CAWSVQADEKLFF. CDR3 nucleotide sequence: TGTGCCTGGAGTGTCCAGGCGGATGAAAAACTGTTTTTT. Using reference TRBV30 and TRBJ1-4 for the parts outside the CDR3, the full variable domain is SQTIHQWPATLVQPVGSPLSLECTVEGTSNPNLYWYRQAAGRGLQLLFYSVGIGQISSEVPQNLSASRPQDRQFILSSKKLLLSDSGFYLCAWSVQADEKLFFGSGTQLSVL.

This chain uses TRBV18 with TRBJ1-1; D ambiguous. The germline V gene has CDR1 KGHSH and CDR2 LQKENI. Trimming stripped 3 bases from V and 4 bases from J, with 18 bases between. This CDR3 is built from 16 residues. CDR3: CASSPQTEQVGTEAFF. The DNA for the CDR3 is TGTGCCAGCTCACCCCAAACCGAGCAGGTTGGCACTGAAGCTTTCTTT.